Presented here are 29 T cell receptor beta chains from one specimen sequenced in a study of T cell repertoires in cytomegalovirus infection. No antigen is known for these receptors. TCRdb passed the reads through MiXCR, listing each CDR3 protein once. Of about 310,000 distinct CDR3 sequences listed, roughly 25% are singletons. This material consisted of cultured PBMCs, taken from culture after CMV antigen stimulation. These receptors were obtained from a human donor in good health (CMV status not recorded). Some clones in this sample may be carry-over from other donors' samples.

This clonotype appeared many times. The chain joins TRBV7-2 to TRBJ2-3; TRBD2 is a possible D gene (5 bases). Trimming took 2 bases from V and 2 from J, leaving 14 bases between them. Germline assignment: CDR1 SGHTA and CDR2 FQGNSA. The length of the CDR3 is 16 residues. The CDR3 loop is CASSLNDQRTTDTQYF. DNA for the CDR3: TGTGCCAGCAGCTTAAATGATCAGCGGACCACAGATACGCAGTATTTT.

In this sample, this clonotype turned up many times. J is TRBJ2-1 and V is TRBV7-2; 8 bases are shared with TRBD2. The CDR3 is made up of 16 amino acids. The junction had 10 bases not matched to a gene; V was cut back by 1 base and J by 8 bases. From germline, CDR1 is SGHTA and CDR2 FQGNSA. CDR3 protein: CASSLGGRGAIDEQFF. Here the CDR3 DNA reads TGTGCCAGCAGCTTAGGGGGGCGGGGGGCGATCGATGAGCAGTTCTTC.

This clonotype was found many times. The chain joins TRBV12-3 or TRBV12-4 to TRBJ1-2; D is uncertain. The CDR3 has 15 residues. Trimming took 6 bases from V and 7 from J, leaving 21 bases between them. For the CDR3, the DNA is TGTGCCAGCAGCCCGTGGAGTCTAGGTGGATCTGGCTACACCTTC. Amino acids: CASSPWSLGGSGYTF.

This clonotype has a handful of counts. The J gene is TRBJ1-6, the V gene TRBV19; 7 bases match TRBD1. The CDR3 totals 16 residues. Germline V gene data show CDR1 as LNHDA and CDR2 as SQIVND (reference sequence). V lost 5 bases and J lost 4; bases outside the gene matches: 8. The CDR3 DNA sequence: TGTGCCAGTAGTCCGTCCGGGACAGAATATAATTCACCCCTCCACTTT. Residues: CASSPSGTEYNSPLHF.

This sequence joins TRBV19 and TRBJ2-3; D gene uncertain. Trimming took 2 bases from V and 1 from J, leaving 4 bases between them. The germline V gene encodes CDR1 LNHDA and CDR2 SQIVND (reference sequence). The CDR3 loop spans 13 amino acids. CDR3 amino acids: CASSIRGTDTQYF. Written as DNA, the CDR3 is TGTGCCAGTAGTATACGGGGCACAGATACGCAGTATTTT. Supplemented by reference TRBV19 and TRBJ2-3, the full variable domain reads DGGITQSPKYLFRKEGQNVTLSCEQNLNHDAMYWYRQDPGQGLRLIYYSQIVNDFQKGDIAEGYSVSREKKESFPLTVTSAQKNPTAFYLCASSIRGTDTQYFGPGTRLTVL.

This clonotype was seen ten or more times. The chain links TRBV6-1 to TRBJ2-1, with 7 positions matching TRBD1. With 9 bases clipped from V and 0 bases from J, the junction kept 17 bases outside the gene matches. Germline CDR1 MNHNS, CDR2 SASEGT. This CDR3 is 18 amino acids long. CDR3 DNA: TGTGCCAGTTCGGGACAGATCGGTACAAGGAGCTCCTACAATGAGCAGTTCTTC. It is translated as CASSGQIGTRSSYNEQFF.

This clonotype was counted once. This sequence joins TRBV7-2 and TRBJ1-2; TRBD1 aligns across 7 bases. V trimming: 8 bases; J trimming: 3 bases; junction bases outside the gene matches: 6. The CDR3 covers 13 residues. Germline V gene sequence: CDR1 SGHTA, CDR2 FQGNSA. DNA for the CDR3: TGTGCCAGCGAACCTGGGACAGACTATGGCTACACCTTC. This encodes CASEPGTDYGYTF.

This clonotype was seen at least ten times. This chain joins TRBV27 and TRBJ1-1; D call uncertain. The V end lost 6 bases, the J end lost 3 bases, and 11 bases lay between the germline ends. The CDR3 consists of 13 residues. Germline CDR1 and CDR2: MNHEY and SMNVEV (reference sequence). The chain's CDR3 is CASSRVGDTEAFF. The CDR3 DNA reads TGTGCCAGCAGCCGGGTCGGGGACACTGAAGCTTTCTTT.

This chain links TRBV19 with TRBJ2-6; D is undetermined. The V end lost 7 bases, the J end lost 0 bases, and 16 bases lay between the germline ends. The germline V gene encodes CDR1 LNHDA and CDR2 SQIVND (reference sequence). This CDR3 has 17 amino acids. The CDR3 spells CASTPLLRHSGANVLTF. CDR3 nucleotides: TGTGCCAGTACCCCGTTACTCCGCCACTCTGGGGCCAACGTCCTGACTTTC. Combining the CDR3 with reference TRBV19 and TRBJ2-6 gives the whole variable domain DGGITQSPKYLFRKEGQNVTLSCEQNLNHDAMYWYRQDPGQGLRLIYYSQIVNDFQKGDIAEGYSVSREKKESFPLTVTSAQKNPTAFYLCASTPLLRHSGANVLTFGAGSRLTVL.

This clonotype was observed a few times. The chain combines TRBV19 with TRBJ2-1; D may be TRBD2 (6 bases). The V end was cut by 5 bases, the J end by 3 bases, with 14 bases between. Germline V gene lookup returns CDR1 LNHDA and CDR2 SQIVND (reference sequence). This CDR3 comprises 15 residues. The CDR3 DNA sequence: TGTGCCAGTAGTTATCCCGGGACTTACTACAATGAGCAGTTCTTC. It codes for CASSYPGTYYNEQFF.

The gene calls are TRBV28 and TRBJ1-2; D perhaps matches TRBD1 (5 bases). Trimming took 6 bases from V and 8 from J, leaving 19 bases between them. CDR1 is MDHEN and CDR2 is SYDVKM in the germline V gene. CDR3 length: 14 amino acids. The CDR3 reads CASRPPEGAKGYTF. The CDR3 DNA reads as TGTGCCAGCAGACCTCCCGAAGGGGCAAAGGGCTACACCTTC.

The CDR3 here is CASSPPRGEHQETQYF. CDR3 nucleotide sequence: TGTGCCAGCAGCCCCCCCCGCGGGGAGCACCAAGAGACCCAGTACTTC. This rearrangement joins TRBV7-9 to TRBJ2-5, with D possibly matching TRBD2 (6 bases). V lost 5 bases and J lost 0, with 16 bases in between. The CDR3 contains 16 residues. Looked up from germline, CDR1 is SEHNR and CDR2 is FQNEAQ (reference sequence).

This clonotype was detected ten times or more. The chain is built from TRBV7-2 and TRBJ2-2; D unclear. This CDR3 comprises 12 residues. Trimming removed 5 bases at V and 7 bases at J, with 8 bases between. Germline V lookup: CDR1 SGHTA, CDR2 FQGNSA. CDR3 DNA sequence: TGTGCCAGCAGCCTCTCCCACGGGGAGCTGTTTTTT. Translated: CASSLSHGELFF.

CDR3: CASSLWGRDTQYF. DNA of the CDR3: TGTGCCAGCAGTTTATGGGGGAGAGATACGCAGTATTTT. V is TRBV27 and J is TRBJ2-3; D tentatively reads TRBD1 or TRBD2 (5 bases each). The CDR3 loop spans 13 amino acids. Trimming cost V 1 base and J 5 bases, with 7 bases left between them. Per the germline V gene, CDR1 is MNHEY and CDR2 is SMNVEV (reference sequence).

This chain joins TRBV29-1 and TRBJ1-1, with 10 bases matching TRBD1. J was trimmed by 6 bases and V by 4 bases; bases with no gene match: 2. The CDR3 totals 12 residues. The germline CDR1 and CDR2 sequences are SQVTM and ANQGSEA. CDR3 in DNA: TGCAGCGTTGCGGGACAGGGGCCTGAAGCTTTCTTT. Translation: CSVAGQGPEAFF.

CDR3 sequence reads: CASSPREKTYNEQFF. The DNA for the CDR3 is TGTGCCAGCAGCCCGCGGGAGAAGACCTACAATGAGCAGTTCTTC. The chain employs TRBV5-5 and TRBJ2-1; TRBD2 aligns across 7 bases. This CDR3 is built from 15 residues. Germline CDR1 and CDR2: SGHKS and YYEKEE (reference sequence). V gave up 4 bases and J gave up 2 bases; unmatched junction bases: 6.

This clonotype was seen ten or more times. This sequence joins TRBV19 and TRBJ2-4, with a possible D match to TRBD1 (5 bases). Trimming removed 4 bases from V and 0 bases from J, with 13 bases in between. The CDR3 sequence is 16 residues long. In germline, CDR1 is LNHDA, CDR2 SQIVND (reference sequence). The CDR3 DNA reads TGTGCCAGTAGTAATCAGGGAAAACTAGCCAAAAACATTCAGTACTTC. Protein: CASSNQGKLAKNIQYF.

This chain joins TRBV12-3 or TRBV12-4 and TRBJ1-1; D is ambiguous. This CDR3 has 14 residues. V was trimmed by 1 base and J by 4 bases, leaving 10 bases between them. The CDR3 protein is CASSLGHWGTEAFF. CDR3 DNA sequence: TGTGCCAGCAGTTTAGGGCACTGGGGCACTGAAGCTTTCTTT.

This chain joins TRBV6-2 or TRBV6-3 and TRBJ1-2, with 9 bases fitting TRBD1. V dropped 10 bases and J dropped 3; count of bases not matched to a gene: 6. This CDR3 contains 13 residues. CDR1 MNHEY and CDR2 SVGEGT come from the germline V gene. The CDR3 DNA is TGTGCCACCTGGGACAGGGAGCACTATGGCTACACCTTC. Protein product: CATWDREHYGYTF.

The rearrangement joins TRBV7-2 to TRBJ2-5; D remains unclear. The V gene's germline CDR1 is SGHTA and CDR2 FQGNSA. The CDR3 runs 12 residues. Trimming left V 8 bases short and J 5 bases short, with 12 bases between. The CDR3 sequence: CASGTILETQYF. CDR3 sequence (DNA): TGTGCCAGCGGAACAATCCTGGAGACCCAGTACTTC.

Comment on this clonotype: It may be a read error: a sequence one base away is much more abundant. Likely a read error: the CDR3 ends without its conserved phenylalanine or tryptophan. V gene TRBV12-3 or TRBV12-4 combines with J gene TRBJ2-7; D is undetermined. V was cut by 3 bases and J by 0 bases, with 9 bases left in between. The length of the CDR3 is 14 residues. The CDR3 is CASSLGWPSYEQYI. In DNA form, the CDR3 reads TGTGCCAGCAGTTTGGGCTGGCCCTCCTACGAGCAGTACATC.

This CDR3 reads CASSVSGRDTQYF. CDR3 coding DNA: TGTGCCAGCAGCGTTAGCGGGAGAGATACGCAGTATTTT. The rearrangement joins TRBV9 to TRBJ2-3, with 9 bases matching TRBD2. Looked up from germline, CDR1 is SGDLS and CDR2 is YYNGEE. This CDR3 spans 13 amino acids. Trimming cost V 2 bases and J 5 bases; bases outside gene matches: 0.

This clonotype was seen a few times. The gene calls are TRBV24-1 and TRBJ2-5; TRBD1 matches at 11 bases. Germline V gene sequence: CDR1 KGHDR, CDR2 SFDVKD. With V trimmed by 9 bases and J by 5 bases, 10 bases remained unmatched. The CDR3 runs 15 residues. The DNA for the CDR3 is TGTGCCACCTCCCCCGGACAGGGGGCGGGGGAGACCCAGTACTTC. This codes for CATSPGQGAGETQYF.

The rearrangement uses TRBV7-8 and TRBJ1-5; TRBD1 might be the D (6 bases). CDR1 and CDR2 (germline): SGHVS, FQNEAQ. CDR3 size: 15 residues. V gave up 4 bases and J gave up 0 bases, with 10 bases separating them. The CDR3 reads CASSSGVTSNQPQHF. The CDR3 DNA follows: TGTGCCAGCAGCTCAGGGGTTACTAGCAATCAGCCCCAGCATTTT.

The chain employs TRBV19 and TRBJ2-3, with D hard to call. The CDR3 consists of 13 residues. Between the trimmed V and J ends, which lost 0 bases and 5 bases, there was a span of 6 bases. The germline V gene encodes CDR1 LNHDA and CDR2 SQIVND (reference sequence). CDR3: CASSIDYRDTQYF. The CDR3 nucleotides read TGTGCCAGTAGTATAGACTACCGAGATACGCAGTATTTT.

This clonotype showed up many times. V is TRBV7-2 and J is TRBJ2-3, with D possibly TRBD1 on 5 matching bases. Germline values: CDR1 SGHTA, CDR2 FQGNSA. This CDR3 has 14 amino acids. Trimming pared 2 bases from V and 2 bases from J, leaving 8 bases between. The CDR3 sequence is CASSLRGNTDTQYF. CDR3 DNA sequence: TGTGCCAGCAGCTTAAGGGGAAACACAGATACGCAGTATTTT.

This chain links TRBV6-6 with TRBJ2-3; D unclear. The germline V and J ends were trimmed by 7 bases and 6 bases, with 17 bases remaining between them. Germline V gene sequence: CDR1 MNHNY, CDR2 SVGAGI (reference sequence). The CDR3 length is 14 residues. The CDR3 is CASTFGLKADTQYF. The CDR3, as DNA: TGTGCCAGCACATTCGGGCTCAAGGCGGATACGCAGTATTTT.

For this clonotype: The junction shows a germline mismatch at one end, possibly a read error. CDR3 nucleotides: TGTGCTAGCAGCCTCGGCGGAGGTAGCCCGGAGACCCAGTACTTC. It encodes CASSLGGGSPETQYF. V gene TRBV7-6 combines with J gene TRBJ2-5, with D perhaps matching TRBD2 (5 bases). The CDR3 covers 15 residues. Germline assignment: CDR1 SGHVS and CDR2 FNYEAQ.

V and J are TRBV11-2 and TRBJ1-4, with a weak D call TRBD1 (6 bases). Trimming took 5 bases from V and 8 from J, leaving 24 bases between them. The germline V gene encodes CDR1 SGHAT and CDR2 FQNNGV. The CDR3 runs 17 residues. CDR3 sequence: CASSTERQVSLAEKLFF. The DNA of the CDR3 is TGTGCCAGCAGCACCGAACGACAGGTCAGCCTTGCCGAAAAACTGTTTTTT.